This T cell receptor (beta chain) was captured by sequencing in a study of T cell changes during pregnancy in multiple sclerosis. Only in-frame clones appear in the TCRdb table, and some are missing; sequencing was by immunoSEQ multiplex PCR. The sample includes 40,000 to 50,000 clones, about 92% seen only once; the top ten take 10%. The CDR3 is 15 amino acids. V lost 1 base, J lost 5 bases, and 5 bases stayed unmatched. CDR1 SEHNR and CDR2 FQNEAQ come from the germline V gene (reference sequence). The rearrangement links TRBV7-9 to TRBJ2-1; 7 bases are a match to TRBD1. This sequence was found in a female donor with multiple sclerosis, enrolled in a pregnancy study. The material sequenced was CD8+ T cells from peripheral blood mononuclear cells, taken in the first trimester of pregnancy. This CDR3 reads CASSLGQGPNNEQFF. CDR3 nucleotide sequence: TGTGCCAGCAGCTTAGGACAGGGACCAAACAATGAGCAGTTCTTC.